This T cell receptor beta chain was identified in a study of blood T cell repertoires in COVID-19. Study context: Donors in the United States, Italy and Spain gave samples during acute or convalescent COVID-19. PBMCs, B-cell-depleted T cells, or T cells provided the cDNA or gDNA that made up the material.

Authors' analysis steps: Amplification with reference gene primers provided the estimates of nucleated cell counts. Generated by immunoSEQ multiplex PCR, the TCRdb table keeps only in-frame clones and is missing some. D and trimming come from the DNA, and the V and J calls and clone size come from that table. The repertoire includes more than 95,000 clones, about 80% of them detected once, and 35% to 40% sits in the top ten. The receptor's source is a man between 40 and 49 years old with active or convalescent COVID-19. The sample comprised peripheral blood.

The CDR3 sequence: CASSRDSSSGANVLTF. As DNA, the CDR3 is TGCGCCAGCAGCCGGGACAGCAGCTCTGGGGCCAACGTCCTGACTTTC. V is TRBV4-1 and J is TRBJ2-6; 7 nucleotides align to TRBD1. Trimming took 4 bases from V and 0 from J; bases not matched to a gene: 3. This CDR3 contains 16 residues. Germline CDR1 reads MGHRA; CDR2 reads YSYEKL.